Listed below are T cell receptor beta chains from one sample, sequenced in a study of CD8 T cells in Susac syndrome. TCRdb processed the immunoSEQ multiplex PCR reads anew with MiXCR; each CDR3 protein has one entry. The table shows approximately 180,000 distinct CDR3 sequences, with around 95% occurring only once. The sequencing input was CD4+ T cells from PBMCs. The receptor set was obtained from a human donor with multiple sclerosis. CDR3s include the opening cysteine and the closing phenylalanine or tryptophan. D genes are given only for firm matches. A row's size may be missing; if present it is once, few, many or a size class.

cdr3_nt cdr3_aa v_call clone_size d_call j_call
TGTGCCTGGATTAGGAGTGGGACAGGGGCATCAGGATATGGCTACACCTTC CAWIRSGTGASGYGYTF TRBV30 . TRBD1 TRBJ1-2
TGTGCCACCAGTGAAGGAGGACCACAAGAGACCCAGTACTTC CATSEGGPQETQYF TRBV24-1 . . TRBJ2-5
TGTGCTAGTGGTTTGGGCCCAGGGGAAGCTTTCTTT CASGLGPGEAFF TRBV12-5 . . TRBJ1-1
TGTGCCAGCAGGGGACAGTCGGATTCACCCCTCCACTTT CASRGQSDSPLHF TRBV28 . TRBD1 TRBJ1-6
TGTGCCTGGAGTGTAACCACCAACGTCCTGACTTTC CAWSVTTNVLTF TRBV30 . . TRBJ2-6
TGCGCCAGCAGCCAGGGACAGGACGTCGAGCAGTACTTC CASSQGQDVEQYF TRBV4-3 . TRBD1 TRBJ2-7
TGCAGTGCCACAGGACTAGCGGTGGGCACAGATACGCAGTATTTT CSATGLAVGTDTQYF TRBV20-1 . TRBD2 TRBJ2-3
TGTGCCAGCATGACACACCAAGAGACCCAGTACTTC CASMTHQETQYF TRBV7-9 . . TRBJ2-5
TGCAGTGCTAGGACAGGGTATAATTCACCCCTCCACTTT CSARTGYNSPLHF TRBV20-1 . TRBD1 TRBJ1-6
TGTGCCTGGAGTGACAGGGGCCAGACCCAGTACTTC CAWSDRGQTQYF TRBV30 once TRBD1 TRBJ2-5
TGTGCCAGCAGACTTATGACGTACGGTGCATACAATGAGCAGTTCTTC CASRLMTYGAYNEQFF TRBV7-2 . . TRBJ2-1
TGCAGTGCGATGGGGCCAGGGGGTACCTACAATGAGCAGTTCTTC CSAMGPGGTYNEQFF TRBV20-1 . TRBD1 TRBJ2-1
TGTGCCAGCAGCCAAGCTCCCCCGACCAGGGACAGACTAGAGACCCAGTACTTC CASSQAPPTRDRLETQYF TRBV4-2 . TRBD1 TRBJ2-5